These T cell receptor beta chains were read from a single sample in a study of blood T cell repertoires in COVID-19. The method was immunoSEQ multiplex PCR; TCRdb's version includes in-frame clones alone and lacks a portion of them. The data contain over 200,000 clones, around 90% of them seen just once; the ten biggest clones take up 11%. Sequenced input: PBMCs or T cells enriched from blood (not recorded which). These receptor sequences come from a young man who had recovered from COVID-19. Both conserved end residues are part of each CDR3. A D gene is named only where the DNA matches it firmly. Clone sizes are given selectively: once, few, many, or a class where the clone is expanded.

v_gene	d_gene	len	j_gene	abundance	CDR3nt	CDR3aa
TRBV30	.	14	TRBJ2-5	.	TGTGCCTGGAGTGAGTGGCAGGGCTATCGGACCCAGTACTTC	CAWSEWQGYRTQYF
TRBV3-1/TRBV3-2	.	16	TRBJ2-7	.	TGTGCCAGCAGCCAAGATTCAAGCGGAACCCCCTACGAGCAGTACTTC	CASSQDSSGTPYEQYF
TRBV3-1/TRBV3-2	.	15	TRBJ1-4	.	TGTGCCAGCAGCCCCCGGGCAGGGGCGTCTGAAAAACTGTTTTTT	CASSPRAGASEKLFF
TRBV28	TRBD1	15	TRBJ1-1	.	TGTGCCAGCAGTCGGGACTTGACAGGGCCCCAAGAAGCTTTCTTT	CASSRDLTGPQEAFF
TRBV28	.	17	TRBJ2-1	.	TGTGCCAGCAACTCGCAACAAGGCGGGATTGGGTACAATGAGCAGTTCTTC	CASNSQQGGIGYNEQFF
TRBV6-2/TRBV6-3	.	17	TRBJ1-1	once	TGTGCCAGCAGTTCCAACTCAAAGGGGTTTATGAACACTGAAGCTTTCTTT	CASSSNSKGFMNTEAFF
TRBV5-4	.	12	TRBJ1-3	once	TGTGCCAGCAGCTTGGATGCGAACACCATATATTTT	CASSLDANTIYF
TRBV6-8	.	14	TRBJ1-6	few	TGTGCCAGCAGTTATAAAAGGCCAGGTTCACCCCTCCACTTT	CASSYKRPGSPLHF
TRBV27	TRBD1	15	TRBJ2-5	.	TGTGCCAGCAGCTCAGGACAGGGGCCGGGTTGGGCCCAGTACTTC	CASSSGQGPGWAQYF
TRBV24-1	TRBD1	13	TRBJ2-1	.	TGTGCCACCGAAGTGACAGGGGGGAATGAGCAGTTCTTC	CATEVTGGNEQFF
TRBV10-1	.	14	TRBJ1-5	.	TGCGCCAGCAGTGATCCAGGGGCTTTTCAGCCCCAGCATTTT	CASSDPGAFQPQHF
TRBV19	.	18	TRBJ2-6	.	TGTGCCAGTAGTATGAGGCGGGCAGGCGCCTCTGGGGCCAACGTCCTGACTTTC	CASSMRRAGASGANVLTF
TRBV2	.	15	TRBJ2-3	.	TGTGCCAGCAGTGAAGCAGAGGTTCGGTCAGATACGCAGTATTTT	CASSEAEVRSDTQYF
TRBV6-2/TRBV6-3	.	12	TRBJ1-5	.	TGTGCCAGCAGCGTCAAAATTCAGCCCCAGCATTTT	CASSVKIQPQHF
TRBV4-2	.	16	TRBJ2-7	.	TGTGCCAGCAGCCAAGGCGCTGAGTCCCCTTCCTACGAGCAGTACTTC	CASSQGAESPSYEQYF
TRBV18	.	14	TRBJ2-7	.	TGTGCCAGCTCACCACTCGGGGTCCCCTACGAGCAGTACTTC	CASSPLGVPYEQYF
TRBV14	.	13	TRBJ1-3	.	TGTGCCAGCAGGCTATCCTCTGGAAACACCATATATTTT	CASRLSSGNTIYF
TRBV6-5	TRBD1	15	TRBJ1-5	.	TGTGCCAGCAGTTACCGTACAGGGGGCAATCAGCCCCAGCATTTT	CASSYRTGGNQPQHF
TRBV6-5	TRBD1	14	TRBJ1-2	.	TGTGCCAGCCATCAGGGGGCCTTAGTCCATGGCTACACCTTC	CASHQGALVHGYTF
TRBV28	.	15	TRBJ2-7	.	TGTGCCAGCAGTTTTGTCCCGACAGCCACCTACGAGCAGTACTTC	CASSFVPTATYEQYF
TRBV7-9	.	11	TRBJ1-2	.	TGTGCCAGCGGGAGTAACTATGGCTACACCTTC	CASGSNYGYTF
TRBV5-1	TRBD1	14	TRBJ1-2	.	TGCGCCAGCAGCTTCACAGGGGGTGGTGATGGCTACACCTTC	CASSFTGGGDGYTF
TRBV10-3	TRBD1	13	TRBJ1-2	.	TGTGCCATCACCCAAACAGGGGGCTTTGGCTACACCTTC	CAITQTGGFGYTF
TRBV5-1	TRBD2	16	TRBJ2-7	once	TGCGCCAGCAGCTCTGTTAGCGGGAGGGCCGGGTACGAGCAGTACTTC	CASSSVSGRAGYEQYF
TRBV30	.	12	TRBJ1-2	.	TGTGCCTGGAGTGCCCATTACTATGGCTACACCTTC	CAWSAHYYGYTF
TRBV19	.	15	TRBJ2-1	.	TGTGCCAGTAGCCCAGACAGATACCAACAAAGTGAGCAGTTCTTC	CASSPDRYQQSEQFF
TRBV3-1/TRBV3-2	.	16	TRBJ1-3	once	TGTGCCAGCAGCCAAGTCCAGGGGCACTCTGGAAACACCATATATTTT	CASSQVQGHSGNTIYF
TRBV6-5	.	15	TRBJ1-6	.	TGTGCCAGCACCCCGAATGGGGGGATGGGTTCACCCCTCCACTTT	CASTPNGGMGSPLHF
TRBV30	.	11	TRBJ1-1	.	TGTGCCTGGAGTGTGGAGACTGAAGCTTTCTTT	CAWSVETEAFF
TRBV28	TRBD1	16	TRBJ2-7	.	TGTGCCAGCAGTTCCCATGACAGGGTCTGGGACTACGAGCAGTACTTC	CASSSHDRVWDYEQYF
TRBV5-6	TRBD1	16	TRBJ2-2	.	TGTGCCAGCAGCTTGGCCGGGACAGGCCTCACCGGGGAGCTGTTTTTT	CASSLAGTGLTGELFF
TRBV28	.	13	TRBJ1-2	.	TGTGCCATCAAAATGGGGGGGATCTATGGCTACACCTTC	CAIKMGGIYGYTF
TRBV7-6	.	13	TRBJ2-1	.	TGTGCCTCCTCCGGTCGGGACTCTAATGAGCAGTTCTTC	CASSGRDSNEQFF
TRBV4-1	.	17	TRBJ2-5	.	TGCGCCAGCAGCCAAGAAGGTCCGGGGGGCCTCCAAGAGACCCAGTACTTC	CASSQEGPGGLQETQYF
TRBV7-9	TRBD1	14	TRBJ1-2	.	TGTGCCAGCAGCCAAGGACAGGGTCGAGATGGCTACACCTTC	CASSQGQGRDGYTF
TRBV14	TRBD1	14	TRBJ2-7	.	TGTGCCAGCAGCCCCCGGACAGGGCCGTACGAGCAGTACTTC	CASSPRTGPYEQYF
TRBV5-1	.	15	TRBJ1-1	.	TGCGCCAGCAGCTCGGACCGAGGGAGAGGGACTGAAGCTTTCTTT	CASSSDRGRGTEAFF
TRBV9	.	15	TRBJ1-6	.	TGTGCCAGCAGCGTAGGGGGGCAGGGGAGCTCACCCCTCCACTTT	CASSVGGQGSSPLHF
TRBV11-3	.	16	TRBJ2-1	.	TGTGCCAGCAGCCCCCATGACAGGAGCTCCTACAATGAGCAGTTCTTC	CASSPHDRSSYNEQFF
TRBV5-4	.	14	TRBJ1-2	once	TGTGCCAGCAGCCGGAACAGTCTGATATATGGCTACACCTTC	CASSRNSLIYGYTF
TRBV11-2	.	15	TRBJ1-2	once	TGTGCCAGCAGCTTAGATCCCGTCCCTAACTATGGCTACACCTTC	CASSLDPVPNYGYTF
TRBV19	.	13	TRBJ1-5	few	TGTGCCAGTATGGGGAGGGTCAATCAGCCCCAGCATTTT	CASMGRVNQPQHF
TRBV19	.	13	TRBJ1-5	.	TGTGCCAGCACCCTAGGCCGGAATCAGCCCCAGCATTTT	CASTLGRNQPQHF
TRBV28	.	15	TRBJ1-1	.	TGTGCCAGCAGTCGTCACGGGACACTGAACACTGAAGCTTTCTTT	CASSRHGTLNTEAFF
TRBV11-1	TRBD1	16	TRBJ2-3	.	TGTGCCAGCAACGGCTTCGCAGGGGGTTTCACAGATACGCAGTATTTT	CASNGFAGGFTDTQYF
TRBV7-2	.	14	TRBJ1-2	.	TGTGCCAGCAGCTTACTGCAGGGAAACTATGGCTACACCTTC	CASSLLQGNYGYTF
TRBV3-1/TRBV3-2	.	14	TRBJ1-6	.	TGTGCCAGCAGCCAATCGTCCCCCAATTCACCCCTCCACTTT	CASSQSSPNSPLHF
TRBV7-8	.	15	TRBJ2-4	once	TGTGCCAGCAGCTTAGACGACATGGCCAAAAACATTCAGTACTTC	CASSLDDMAKNIQYF
TRBV12-3/TRBV12-4	.	13	TRBJ2-3	.	TGTGCCAGCAGTTCCTCCGACTCAGATACGCAGTATTTT	CASSSSDSDTQYF
TRBV4-1	TRBD1	14	TRBJ2-3	.	TGCGCCAGCAGAACACAGGGGGCGGGAGATACGCAGTATTTT	CASRTQGAGDTQYF
TRBV30	TRBD1	15	TRBJ2-7	.	TGTGCCTGGACAATACCGGGACAGGGGATCCCCAAGCAGTACTTC	CAWTIPGQGIPKQYF
TRBV6-4	TRBD1	12	TRBJ1-2	.	TGTGCCAGAAAAGGACAGGTTTATGGCTACACCTTC	CARKGQVYGYTF
TRBV5-1	.	16	TRBJ1-3	once	TGCGCCAGCAGCTTGGCCGGACAGATAGGGGGAAACACCATATATTTT	CASSLAGQIGGNTIYF
TRBV28	.	13	TRBJ1-1	.	TGTGCCAGCAACTTGGACACACGGCGAGAAGCTTTCTTT	CASNLDTRREAFF
TRBV4-2	.	15	TRBJ1-3	once	TGTGCCAGCAGCCAGCCCGACAGCTCTGGAAACACCATATATTTT	CASSQPDSSGNTIYF
TRBV6-5	.	16	TRBJ1-1	.	TGTGCCAGCAGTTACCTCACCGAACAGGCGAACACTGAAGCTTTCTTT	CASSYLTEQANTEAFF
TRBV6-1	TRBD1	18	TRBJ1-4	.	TGTGCCAGCAGTGCCAGACAGGGACAGAAGACGGGGAATGAAAAACTGTTTTTT	CASSARQGQKTGNEKLFF
TRBV3-1/TRBV3-2	TRBD2	15	TRBJ2-1	.	TGTGCCAGCAGCCAAGCTCGACTAGCGGGATGGGAGCAGTTCTTC	CASSQARLAGWEQFF
TRBV7-2	.	13	TRBJ2-1	.	TGTGCCAGCAGCTTAGAAAGAGAGGATGAGCAGTTCTTC	CASSLEREDEQFF